These 5 T cell receptor beta chains were sequenced from one sample in a study of response to subunit inactivated influenza vaccine. In TCRdb, the RT-PCR reads were re-called with MiXCR into one record per CDR3 protein. Of around 530,000 distinct CDR3 sequences listed, 10% to 15% are singletons. The source material was PBMCs from blood, sampled on the day of vaccination. These receptors originate from a man aged 45-65 years who received an inactivated influenza vaccine.

This chain connects TRBV20-1 to TRBJ1-3; D gene unclear. Germline V gene lookup returns CDR1 DFQATT and CDR2 SNEGSKA (reference sequence). There are 16 residues in the CDR3. V lost 0 bases and J 3 bases, leaving 15 bases between the germline ends. The DNA of the CDR3 is TGCAGTGCTAGAGATCCGGTAACGACGGATGGAAACACCATATATTTT. Translated, it gives CSARDPVTTDGNTIYF.

V gene TRBV6-5 combines with J gene TRBJ2-3; TRBD2 agrees at 8 bases. In germline, CDR1 is MNHEY, CDR2 SVGAGI. The CDR3 loop spans 15 amino acids. With V trimmed by 3 bases and J by 0 bases, 2 bases remained unmatched. This CDR3 is CASSYSGVSTDTQYF. The DNA for the CDR3 is TGTGCCAGCAGTTATAGCGGGGTTAGCACAGATACGCAGTATTTT.

The CDR3 DNA sequence: TGTGCCAGCAGCTTAGCAGTGGACAGTCTCCGGGCGGATACGCAGTATTTT. Its translation: CASSLAVDSLRADTQYF. The V call is TRBV7-9, the J call TRBJ2-3, with a possible D match to TRBD1 (6 bases). The CDR3 length is 17 residues. The germline CDR1 and CDR2 sequences are SEHNR and FQNEAQ (reference sequence). With 0 bases removed from V and 6 bases from J, the gap between germline ends came to 19 bases.

This clonotype has a handful of counts. The chain couples TRBV15 to TRBJ2-7; D ambiguous. Germline V gene sequence: CDR1 LNHNV, CDR2 YYDKDF (reference sequence). V lost 1 base to trimming and J lost 1 base, with 8 bases between them. The CDR3 has 14 residues. CDR3 in amino acids: CATSRVGNSYEQYF. CDR3 in DNA: TGTGCCACCAGCAGAGTTGGAAATTCCTACGAGCAGTACTTC.

The CDR3 sequence is CASSTGTRTGELFF. The CDR3 DNA reads as TGTGCCAGCAGTACCGGGACGCGGACCGGGGAGCTGTTTTTT. The chain links TRBV2 to TRBJ2-2; D possibly matches TRBD1 or TRBD2 (5 bases each). This CDR3 is built from 14 residues. The V end was cut by 5 bases, the J end by 5 bases, with 12 bases between. Looked up from germline, CDR1 is SNHLY and CDR2 is FYNNEI.